These T cell receptor beta chains were read from a single sample in a study of Graves' ophthalmopathy and Graves' hyperthyroidism. TCRdb independently ran MiXCR on the multiplex PCR reads; one entry per CDR3 protein. The table records some 250,000 distinct CDR3 sequences, around 45% of them present only once. Material for sequencing was peripheral blood. The origin of the receptors is an adult man with Graves' ophthalmopathy. Both conserved end residues are part of each CDR3.

j_gene: TRBJ2-1; v_gene: TRBV7-3; CDR3aa: CASSLLDGGEQFF
j_gene: TRBJ2-2; v_gene: TRBV5-1; CDR3aa: CASRSGTANTGELFF
j_gene: TRBJ2-5; v_gene: TRBV7-2; CDR3aa: CASSLTWGGPKTQYF
j_gene: TRBJ1-2; v_gene: TRBV15; CDR3aa: CATSSPGQGRYTF
j_gene: TRBJ1-6; v_gene: TRBV2; CDR3aa: CASSQEGGTGGFSPLHF
j_gene: TRBJ2-7; v_gene: TRBV7-9; CDR3aa: CASSLNRGNEQYF
j_gene: TRBJ2-7; v_gene: TRBV20-1; CDR3aa: CSARPGQSYSYEQYF
j_gene: TRBJ1-1; v_gene: TRBV7-9; CDR3aa: CASSLDNMNTEAFF
j_gene: TRBJ2-5; v_gene: TRBV2; CDR3aa: CASSENLRETQYF
j_gene: TRBJ1-2; v_gene: TRBV7-2; CDR3aa: CASSLAWRQGLGYTF
j_gene: TRBJ1-6; v_gene: TRBV9; CDR3aa: CASSPNGKSPLHF
j_gene: TRBJ1-1; v_gene: TRBV13; CDR3aa: CASSLVPDRVTEAFF
j_gene: TRBJ2-5; v_gene: TRBV10-3; CDR3aa: CASSPRGAGVETQYF
j_gene: TRBJ2-2; v_gene: TRBV20-1; CDR3aa: CSARGAEDAGELFF
j_gene: TRBJ1-1; v_gene: TRBV2; CDR3aa: CASRRERKNTEAFF
j_gene: TRBJ2-5; v_gene: TRBV6-5; CDR3aa: CASSYGFAGFQETQYF
j_gene: TRBJ2-2; v_gene: TRBV7-9; CDR3aa: CASSTLRELFF
j_gene: TRBJ2-7; v_gene: TRBV5-1; CDR3aa: CASSPAESSYEQYF
j_gene: TRBJ1-2; v_gene: TRBV7-9; CDR3aa: CASSPRGTNYGYTF
j_gene: TRBJ2-7; v_gene: TRBV10-3; CDR3aa: CASSYSRGAEQYF
j_gene: TRBJ2-7; v_gene: TRBV2; CDR3aa: CASSQGGRQGNTAYEQYF
j_gene: TRBJ2-2; v_gene: TRBV20-1; CDR3aa: CSARASGQATGELFF
j_gene: TRBJ1-6; v_gene: TRBV9; CDR3aa: CASSAEPGDSPLHF
j_gene: TRBJ1-6; v_gene: TRBV7-9; CDR3aa: CASSPTQTGGGSPLHF
j_gene: TRBJ2-5; v_gene: TRBV7-2; CDR3aa: CASSSGLEETQYF
j_gene: TRBJ1-4; v_gene: TRBV7-6; CDR3aa: CASSFGQAVNEKLFF
j_gene: TRBJ2-7; v_gene: TRBV12-3/TRBV12-4; CDR3aa: CASSSSGQAYEQYF
j_gene: TRBJ1-2; v_gene: TRBV5-5; CDR3aa: CASSWGARGGYTF
j_gene: TRBJ2-6; v_gene: TRBV2; CDR3aa: CASSAASSGANVLTF
j_gene: TRBJ2-7; v_gene: TRBV20-1; CDR3aa: CSARDHTSGRAESYEQYF
j_gene: TRBJ2-7; v_gene: TRBV10-3; CDR3aa: CAISESQREVYEQYF
j_gene: TRBJ2-7; v_gene: TRBV7-2; CDR3aa: CASSFIQGYEQYF
j_gene: TRBJ2-7; v_gene: TRBV7-2; CDR3aa: CASEPGTDYEQYF
j_gene: TRBJ1-2; v_gene: TRBV7-2; CDR3aa: CASSLDREVHGYTF
j_gene: TRBJ1-2; v_gene: TRBV24-1; CDR3aa: CATSDPDRGYGYTF
j_gene: TRBJ2-7; v_gene: TRBV4-1; CDR3aa: CASSQLTGGLYEQYF
j_gene: TRBJ1-5; v_gene: TRBV5-1; CDR3aa: CASSFGIDQPQHF
j_gene: TRBJ2-7; v_gene: TRBV7-3; CDR3aa: CASSSTGTGRYEQYF
j_gene: TRBJ1-2; v_gene: TRBV29-1; CDR3aa: CSDQDRGDYGYTF
j_gene: TRBJ2-5; v_gene: TRBV5-4; CDR3aa: CASSQETAQGTQYF
j_gene: TRBJ2-7; v_gene: TRBV20-1; CDR3aa: CSARTDRGGSYEQYF
j_gene: TRBJ1-2; v_gene: TRBV6-4; CDR3aa: CASSDGKGNYGYTF
j_gene: TRBJ2-2; v_gene: TRBV7-9; CDR3aa: CASSSKTGNTGELFF
j_gene: TRBJ2-7; v_gene: TRBV10-2; CDR3aa: CASSEGKSYEQYF
j_gene: TRBJ2-2; v_gene: TRBV7-9; CDR3aa: CASSPELAGGPRGELFF